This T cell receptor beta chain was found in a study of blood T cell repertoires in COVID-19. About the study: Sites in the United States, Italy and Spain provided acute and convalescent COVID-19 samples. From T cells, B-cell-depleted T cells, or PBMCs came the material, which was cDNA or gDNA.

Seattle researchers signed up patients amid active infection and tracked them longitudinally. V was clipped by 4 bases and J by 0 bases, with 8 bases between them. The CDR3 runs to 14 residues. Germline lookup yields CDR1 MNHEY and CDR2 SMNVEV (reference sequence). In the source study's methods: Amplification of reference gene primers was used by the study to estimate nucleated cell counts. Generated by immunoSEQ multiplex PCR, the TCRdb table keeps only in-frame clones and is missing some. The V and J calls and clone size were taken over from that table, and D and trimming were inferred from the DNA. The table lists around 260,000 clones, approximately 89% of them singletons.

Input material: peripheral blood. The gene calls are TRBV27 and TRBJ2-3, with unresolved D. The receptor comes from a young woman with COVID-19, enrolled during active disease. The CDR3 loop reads CASSSPRSTDTQYF. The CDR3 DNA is TGTGCCAGCAGTTCCCCCCGGAGCACAGATACGCAGTATTTT.